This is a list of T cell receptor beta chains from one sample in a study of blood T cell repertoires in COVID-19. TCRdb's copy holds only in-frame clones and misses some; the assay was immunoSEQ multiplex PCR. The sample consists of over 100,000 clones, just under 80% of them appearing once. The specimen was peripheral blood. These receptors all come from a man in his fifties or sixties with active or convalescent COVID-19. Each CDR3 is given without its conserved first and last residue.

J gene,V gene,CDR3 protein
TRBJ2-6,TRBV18,ASSRASGTSGANVLT
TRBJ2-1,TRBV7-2,ASSLRTGLNEQF
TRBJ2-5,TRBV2,ASSEGAMETQY
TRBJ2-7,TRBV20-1,SASTSGYEQY
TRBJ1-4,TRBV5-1,ASSTGQGLGEKLF
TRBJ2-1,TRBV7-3,ASSFRLAGVAEQF
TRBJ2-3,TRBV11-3,ASSPGASGESDTQY
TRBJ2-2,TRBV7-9,ASSLPGGRATNTGELF
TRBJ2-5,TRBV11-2,ASSWRASGSETQY
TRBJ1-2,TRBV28,ASSPRENYGYT
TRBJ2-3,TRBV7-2,ASSPPGRGNADTQY